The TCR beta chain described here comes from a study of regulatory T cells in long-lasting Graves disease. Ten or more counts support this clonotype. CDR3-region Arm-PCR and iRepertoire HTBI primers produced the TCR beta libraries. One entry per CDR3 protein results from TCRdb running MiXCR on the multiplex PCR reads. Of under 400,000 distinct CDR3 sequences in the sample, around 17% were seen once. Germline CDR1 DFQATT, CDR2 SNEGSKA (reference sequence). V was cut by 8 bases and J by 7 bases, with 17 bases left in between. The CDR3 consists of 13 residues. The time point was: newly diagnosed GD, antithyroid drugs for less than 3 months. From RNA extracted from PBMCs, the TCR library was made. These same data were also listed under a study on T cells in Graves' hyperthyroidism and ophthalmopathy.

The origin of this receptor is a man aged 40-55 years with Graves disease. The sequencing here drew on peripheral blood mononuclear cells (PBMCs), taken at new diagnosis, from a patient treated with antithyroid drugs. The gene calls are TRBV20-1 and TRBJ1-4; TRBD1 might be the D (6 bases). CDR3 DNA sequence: TGCAGTTGGGAGGGGGGCAGCGGTGAAAAACTGTTTTTT. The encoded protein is CSWEGGSGEKLFF.